This T cell receptor (beta chain) was found in a study of blood T cells in healthy people across ages. Notes on the study in general: Comparison with aged donors showed that long-lived donors had more naive CD4+ cells and higher diversity. Age advanced and TCR beta diversity per million T cells fell, roughly linearly.

Germline CDR1 reads SGHRS; CDR2 reads YFSETQ. V dropped 2 bases and J dropped 1 base, with 6 bases sitting between them. The CDR3 is 13 residues long. Through a sample-barcoded 5' primer and a J-beta primer mix, a second PCR was run for about 6 to 11 cycles. TCRdb re-called the 5' RACE reads through MiXCR, storing one row per CDR3 protein. The sample includes under 750,000 distinct CDR3 sequences, roughly 43% of them seen just once. Healthy Russian Caucasian donors spanned ages roughly 6 to 90 years. This clonotype has just a few counts. Its antigen remains unidentified. The source is a man of 80 years or more in good health. Sequenced input: blood. This chain uses TRBV5-1 with TRBJ1-2; D is unclear. The chain's CDR3 is CASSFDHNYGYTF. CDR3 in DNA: TGCGCCAGCAGCTTCGACCATAACTATGGCTACACCTTC.